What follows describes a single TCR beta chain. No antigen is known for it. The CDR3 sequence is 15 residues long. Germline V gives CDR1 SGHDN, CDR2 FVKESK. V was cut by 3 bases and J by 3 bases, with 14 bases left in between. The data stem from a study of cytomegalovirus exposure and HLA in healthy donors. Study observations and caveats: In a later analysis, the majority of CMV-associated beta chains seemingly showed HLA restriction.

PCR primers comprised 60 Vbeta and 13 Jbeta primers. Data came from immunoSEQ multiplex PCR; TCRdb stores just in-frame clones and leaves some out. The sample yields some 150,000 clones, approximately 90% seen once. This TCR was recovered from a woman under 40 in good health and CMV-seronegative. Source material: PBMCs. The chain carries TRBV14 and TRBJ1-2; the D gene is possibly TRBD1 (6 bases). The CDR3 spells CASSQKGPGDYGYTF. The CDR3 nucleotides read TGTGCCAGCAGCCAGAAAGGGCCAGGGGACTATGGCTACACCTTC.